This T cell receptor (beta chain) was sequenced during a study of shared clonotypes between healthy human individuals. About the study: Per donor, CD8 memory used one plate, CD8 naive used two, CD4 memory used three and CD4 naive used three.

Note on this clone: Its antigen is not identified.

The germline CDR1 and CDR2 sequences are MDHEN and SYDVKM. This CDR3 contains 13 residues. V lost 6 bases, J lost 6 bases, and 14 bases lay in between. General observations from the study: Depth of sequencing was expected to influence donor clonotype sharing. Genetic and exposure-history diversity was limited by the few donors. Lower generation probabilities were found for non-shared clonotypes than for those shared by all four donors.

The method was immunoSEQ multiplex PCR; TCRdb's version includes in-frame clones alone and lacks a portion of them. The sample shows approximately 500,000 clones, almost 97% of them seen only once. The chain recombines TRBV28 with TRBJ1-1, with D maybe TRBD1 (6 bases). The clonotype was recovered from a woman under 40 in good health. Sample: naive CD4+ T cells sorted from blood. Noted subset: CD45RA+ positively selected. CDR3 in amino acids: CASSPPGVAEAFF. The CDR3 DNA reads TGTGCCAGCAGCCCCCCAGGGGTCGCTGAAGCTTTCTTT.